This is a list of T cell receptor beta chains from one sample in a study of metastatic and nonmetastatic thyroid tumors. TCRdb reprocessed the PCR reads via MiXCR. The table shows approximately 5,800 clones, with about 29% occurring only once. Sequenced: adjacent normal tissue. Receptor source: a female donor with papillary thyroid cancer or a benign thyroid nodule (not recorded which). Some clones in this sample may be carry-over from other donors' samples. CDR3s include the opening cysteine and the closing phenylalanine or tryptophan. A D gene is named only where the DNA matches it firmly. The listing skips clone size in some rows; elsewhere it reads once, few, many or a size class.

DNA: TGTGCCAGCAGCGAGGGGATCCAAGAGACCCAGTACTTC; CDR3: CASSEGIQETQYF; V: TRBV2; D: NA; J: TRBJ2-5; size: NA
DNA: TGTGCCAGTAGCCGAGAGGGACAGGGTGGCTACACCTTC; CDR3: CASSREGQGGYTF; V: TRBV19; D: TRBD1; J: TRBJ1-2; size: NA
DNA: TGTGCCAGCAGACCGTCACAGGGTCTAGGCTATGGCTACACCTTC; CDR3: CASRPSQGLGYGYTF; V: TRBV12-3/TRBV12-4; D: NA; J: TRBJ1-2; size: medium-sized
DNA: TGTGCCAGCTCACAAGGGACAGGGGGAAGCTACGAGCAGTACTTC; CDR3: CASSQGTGGSYEQYF; V: TRBV18; D: TRBD1; J: TRBJ2-7; size: NA
DNA: TGTGCCAGCAGCCCAACACTTTCCGGGCCCACAGATACGCAGTATTTT; CDR3: CASSPTLSGPTDTQYF; V: TRBV7-6; D: NA; J: TRBJ2-3; size: medium-sized
DNA: TGTGCCACCAGCAGAGAAAAGGGGCTCTCAAGCTCCTACAATGAGCAGTTCTTC; CDR3: CATSREKGLSSSYNEQFF; V: TRBV15; D: NA; J: TRBJ2-1; size: NA
DNA: TGTGCCAGCAGTCCCCCCTGGCAGGGAGGCGACTATAATTCACCCCTCCACTTT; CDR3: CASSPPWQGGDYNSPLHF; V: TRBV12-3/TRBV12-4; D: NA; J: TRBJ1-6; size: few
DNA: TGTGCCAGCAGCTTAGGCGGGACCATCTACAATGAGCAGTTCTTC; CDR3: CASSLGGTIYNEQFF; V: TRBV7-9; D: NA; J: TRBJ2-1; size: medium-sized
DNA: TGTGCCAGCAGGGTAGCGGGGGGGGTGCAGTATTTT; CDR3: CASRVAGGVQYF; V: TRBV2; D: TRBD2; J: TRBJ2-3; size: medium-sized
DNA: TGCAGTGCTAGGGGTAGCAACTATGGCTACACCTTC; CDR3: CSARGSNYGYTF; V: TRBV20-1; D: NA; J: TRBJ1-2; size: once
DNA: TGTGCCAGCAGCCCCGAGGGGGGGAACTATATAAACACCATATATTTT; CDR3: CASSPEGGNYINTIYF; V: TRBV11-2; D: NA; J: TRBJ1-3; size: medium-sized
DNA: TGTGCCAGCAGCTTATTGAGCGGGGCGAGCTCCTACGAGCAGTACTTC; CDR3: CASSLLSGASSYEQYF; V: TRBV7-8; D: TRBD2; J: TRBJ2-7; size: few
DNA: TGCGCCAGCGCCCAGCTTGTCCAATCAGATACGCAGTGTTTT; CDR3: CASAQLVQSDTQCF; V: TRBV5-1; D: NA; J: TRBJ2-3; size: many
DNA: TGTGCCAGCATCCCCACAGGGCTAAACACTGAAGCTTTCTTT; CDR3: CASIPTGLNTEAFF; V: TRBV6-1; D: NA; J: TRBJ1-1; size: NA
DNA: TGCGCCAGCAGCATGAGTGTAGTAGATACGCAGTATTTT; CDR3: CASSMSVVDTQYF; V: TRBV5-1; D: NA; J: TRBJ2-3; size: once
DNA: TGCGCCAGCAGCTGGGCCGGACTAGTGCAAGATACGCAGTATTTT; CDR3: CASSWAGLVQDTQYF; V: TRBV5-1; D: TRBD2; J: TRBJ2-3; size: many
DNA: TGTGCCAGCAGCTTATCGGGGTTTAGGACCTACGAGCAGTACTTC; CDR3: CASSLSGFRTYEQYF; V: TRBV11-1; D: NA; J: TRBJ2-7; size: NA
DNA: TGTGCCAGCAGTGATCGCCTACATCCTAGCGGGGGCCGTGACCAAGAGACCCAGTACTTC; CDR3: CASSDRLHPSGGRDQETQYF; V: TRBV6-4; D: TRBD2; J: TRBJ2-5; size: few
DNA: TGTGCCAGTAGCTATGTCGGAAGTAATCAGCCCCAGCATTTT; CDR3: CASSYVGSNQPQHF; V: TRBV19; D: NA; J: TRBJ1-5; size: few
DNA: TGTGCCAGCAGTAGTTTTGTGGGCTACACCTTC; CDR3: CASSSFVGYTF; V: TRBV6-1; D: NA; J: TRBJ1-2; size: medium-sized
DNA: TGCGCCAGCAGCCCCGGGGGCTTGACAGATACGCAGTATTTT; CDR3: CASSPGGLTDTQYF; V: TRBV5-1; D: NA; J: TRBJ2-3; size: NA
DNA: TGTGCCAGCAGCTTATGGGGGAACACTGAAGCTTTCTTT; CDR3: CASSLWGNTEAFF; V: TRBV11-2; D: NA; J: TRBJ1-1; size: NA
DNA: TGTGCCAGCAATCCGACACGGACACCCACCGGGGACCTGTTTTTT; CDR3: CASNPTRTPTGDLFF; V: TRBV6-1; D: NA; J: TRBJ2-2; size: few
DNA: TGTGCCACCAGCCGGGACAGCTCCTACGAGCAGTACTTC; CDR3: CATSRDSSYEQYF; V: TRBV28; D: TRBD1; J: TRBJ2-7; size: few
DNA: TGTGCCAGCAGGCTGACCGCAGGCCACTCTGGAAACACCATATATTTT; CDR3: CASRLTAGHSGNTIYF; V: TRBV6-2/TRBV6-3; D: NA; J: TRBJ1-3; size: NA
DNA: TGTGCCAGCAGCTCTTCGACAGGGGCCGGAAACACCATATATTTT; CDR3: CASSSSTGAGNTIYF; V: TRBV7-3; D: TRBD1; J: TRBJ1-3; size: NA
DNA: TGTGCCAACTACGACTGGACGAACACCGGGGAGCTGTTTTTT; CDR3: CANYDWTNTGELFF; V: TRBV7-9; D: NA; J: TRBJ2-2; size: once
DNA: TGTGCCAGCAGTTACACAGACAAGTCCTACGAGCAGTACTTC; CDR3: CASSYTDKSYEQYF; V: TRBV6-5; D: NA; J: TRBJ2-7; size: few
DNA: TGTGCCAGCTCACCTCCACTAAGCGGGGGAATGAACACTGAAGCTTTCTTT; CDR3: CASSPPLSGGMNTEAFF; V: TRBV18; D: NA; J: TRBJ1-1; size: NA
DNA: TGTGCCAGCAGCTCACAAGATACGCAGTATTTT; CDR3: CASSSQDTQYF; V: TRBV7-8; D: NA; J: TRBJ2-3; size: NA
DNA: TGCGCCAGCAGCCCCTATGAACAGGGGGCTAACTATGGCTACACCTTC; CDR3: CASSPYEQGANYGYTF; V: TRBV5-1; D: TRBD1; J: TRBJ1-2; size: NA
DNA: TGTGCCAGCACCTCTAGCGGGGCAGATACGCAGTATTTT; CDR3: CASTSSGADTQYF; V: TRBV12-3/TRBV12-4; D: TRBD2; J: TRBJ2-3; size: NA